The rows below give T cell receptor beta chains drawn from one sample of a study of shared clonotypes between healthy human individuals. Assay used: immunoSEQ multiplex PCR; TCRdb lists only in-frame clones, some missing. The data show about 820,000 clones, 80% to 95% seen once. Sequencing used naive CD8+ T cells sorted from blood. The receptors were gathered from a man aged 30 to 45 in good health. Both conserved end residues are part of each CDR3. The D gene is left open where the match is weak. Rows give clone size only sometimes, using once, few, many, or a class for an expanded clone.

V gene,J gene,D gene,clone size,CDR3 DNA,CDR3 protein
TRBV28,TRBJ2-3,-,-,TGTGCCAGCAGCTACCGGACGCAGCGAGCCACGCAGTATTTT,CASSYRTQRATQYF
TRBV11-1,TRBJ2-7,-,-,TGTGCCAGCAGCTTAGGCCGGGGACTGACCTACGAGCAGTACTTC,CASSLGRGLTYEQYF
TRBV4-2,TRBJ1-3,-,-,TGTGCCAGCAGCGCGGCTACCGGGACAAGGGTGGGAAACACCATATATTTT,CASSAATGTRVGNTIYF
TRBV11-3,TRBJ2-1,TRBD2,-,TGTGCCAGCAGCTCGACTCTAGCGGGATCGGACAATGAGCAGTTCTTC,CASSSTLAGSDNEQFF
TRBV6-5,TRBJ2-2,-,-,TGTGCCAGCAGTTACGGTACTCGCGGGGAGCTGTTTTTT,CASSYGTRGELFF
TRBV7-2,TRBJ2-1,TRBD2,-,TGTGCCAGCAGCCGGGACTATAACAATGAGCAGTTCTTC,CASSRDYNNEQFF
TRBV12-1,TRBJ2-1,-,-,TGTGCCAGCAGCTTTGAGAGCTTGCACACCTACAATGAGCAGTTCTTC,CASSFESLHTYNEQFF
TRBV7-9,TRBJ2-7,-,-,TGTGCCAGCAGCCCACAGGATCTTTTCAACGAGCAGTACTTC,CASSPQDLFNEQYF
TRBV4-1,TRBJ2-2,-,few,TGCGCCAGCAGCGATTCGCCTCGAGGGGAGCTGTTTTTT,CASSDSPRGELFF
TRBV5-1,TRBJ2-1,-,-,TGCGCCAGCGGTCCAGGGCGGGGCTCCTACAATGAGCAGTTCTTC,CASGPGRGSYNEQFF
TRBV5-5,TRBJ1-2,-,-,TGTGCCAGCAGCTTGTCTAAGGACAACTATGGCTACACCTTC,CASSLSKDNYGYTF
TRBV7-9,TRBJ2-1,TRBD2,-,TGTGCCAGCAGCGGGGGAGGGACTTTAAATGAGCAGTTCTTC,CASSGGGTLNEQFF
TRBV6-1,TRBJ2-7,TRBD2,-,TGTGCCACCAACAGACTAGCGGGAACCTCCTACGAGCAGTACTTC,CATNRLAGTSYEQYF